A single sample is the source of the 23 T cell receptor beta chains below, sequenced in a study of shared clonotypes between healthy human individuals (dated by TCRdb to the early 2020s). Receptors were amplified or captured by the immunoSEQ multiplex PCR assay. What TCRdb holds here is the immuneACCESS table cut down to in-frame rearrangements. Part of the clones is not present; checked against another copy, under half of the missing clones reflect an unresolved V gene, and the others are unexplained. The sample data list 550,000 to 700,000 clones, and approximately 73% of these were observed just once. Clones ranked in the top ten supply more than 1.5% of the sample. Sequences were obtained from memory CD4+ T cells sorted from blood. Sample cell subset or site, as interpreted from the label and publication: CD45RA-negative fraction. The receptors stem from a woman aged 25 to 39 in good health.

V usage is TRBV4-1 and J usage is TRBJ2-5; 9 nucleotides match TRBD1. The ends lost 0 bases at V and 7 bases at J; junction bases unmatched: 15. CDR3 length: 18 amino acids. Per germline, CDR1 MGHRA and CDR2 YSYEKL. Written as DNA, the CDR3 is TGCGCCAGCAGCCAAGATTCGGGTGGGGACAGGGAAGTCTCGACCCAGTACTTC. Translation gives CASSQDSGGDREVSTQYF.

This chain joins TRBV5-8 and TRBJ2-1; D is perhaps TRBD2 (5 bases). This CDR3 region has 15 residues. Per germline, CDR1 SGHTS and CDR2 YDEGEE. V was clipped by 6 bases and J by 5 bases, with 18 bases between them. CDR3 coding DNA: TGTGCCAGCAACCAAGGAGCGGCCCCGCACAATGAGCAGTTCTTC. The encoded protein is CASNQGAAPHNEQFF.

This clone is a singleton in its sample. The chain recombines TRBV5-6 with TRBJ1-2; the D gene is possibly TRBD1 (5 bases). The CDR3 consists of 15 residues. V lost 1 base and J lost 7, with 17 bases in between. The germline V gene encodes CDR1 SGHDT and CDR2 YYEEEE. Written as DNA, the CDR3 is TGTGCCAGCAGCTTGATGGCCGGCAGCGGGGGTGGCTACACCTTC. Its protein is CASSLMAGSGGGYTF.

This clone was recorded a few times. This chain connects TRBV5-5 to TRBJ2-7; possible D gene TRBD2, 6 bases. Germline-derived CDR1 and CDR2 are SGHKS and YYEKEE (reference sequence). The CDR3 is made up of 14 amino acids. The V gene lost 4 bases and the J gene lost 3 bases, with 14 bases spanning the gap. DNA for the CDR3: TGTGCCAGCAGCCACCCGGCGGGGCTCTACGAGCAGTACTTC. It yields the protein CASSHPAGLYEQYF.

The rearrangement joins TRBV5-1 to TRBJ2-3, with TRBD2 matching 10 bases. This CDR3 spans 14 amino acids. Germline CDR1 reads SGHRS; CDR2 reads YFSETQ. The J segment lost 11 bases and the V segment lost 4 bases, leaving 10 bases of the junction unmatched. The CDR3 protein is CASSKPSGSGEQYF. The CDR3 region has the DNA TGCGCCAGCAGCAAACCTAGCGGGAGCGGCGAGCAGTATTTT.

The chain carries TRBV5-4 and TRBJ1-4, with 9 bases fitting TRBD1. The CDR3 loop spans 14 amino acids. The trim removed 4 bases at V and 7 bases at J, leaving 5 bases unmatched. Germline V gene lookup returns CDR1 SGHNT and CDR2 YYREEE (reference sequence). The CDR3 region is CASSVGTGSEKLFF. The CDR3 DNA reads TGTGCCAGCAGCGTTGGGACAGGGAGTGAAAAACTGTTTTTT.

This chain joins TRBV5-1 and TRBJ2-3, with 10 bases matching TRBD2. There are 17 residues in the CDR3. The germline V gene encodes CDR1 SGHRS and CDR2 YFSETQ. V shed 3 bases, J shed 1 base, and the junction held 8 bases outside the gene matches. The CDR3 here is CASSWNPGTSGTDTQYF. The CDR3 nucleotides read TGCGCCAGCAGCTGGAACCCCGGGACTAGCGGCACAGATACGCAGTATTTT.

In this sample, this clone turned up once. The chain joins TRBV25-1 to TRBJ2-5, with TRBD1 matching over 9 bases. J lost 1 base, V lost 7 bases, and 7 bases had no gene match. This CDR3 is built from 15 residues. Germline CDR1 and CDR2: MGHDK and SYGVNS. CDR3 DNA sequence: TGTGCCAGCAACCCGGGACAGGGTCCCCAAGAGACCCAGTACTTC. Residues: CASNPGQGPQETQYF.

The chain combines TRBV15 with TRBJ1-3; D is unclear. V was pared by 5 bases and J by 1 base, with 12 bases between. The germline V gene has CDR1 LNHNV and CDR2 YYDKDF (reference sequence). There are 15 residues in the CDR3. CDR3 sequence: CATSPPGGSGNTIYF. CDR3 sequence (DNA): TGTGCCACCAGCCCCCCGGGAGGATCTGGAAACACCATATATTTT.

V and J are TRBV28 and TRBJ1-2, with 10 bases fitting TRBD1. The J segment lost 7 bases and the V segment lost 3 bases, leaving 8 bases of the junction unmatched. The germline gives CDR1 MDHEN, CDR2 SYDVKM. This CDR3 has 15 amino acids. The DNA of the CDR3 is TGTGCCAGCAGTTTGGGACAGGGGTCCTCTGGTGGCTACACCTTC. It codes for CASSLGQGSSGGYTF.

The chain couples TRBV27 to TRBJ2-5, with 7 bases identical to TRBD2. V lost 1 base and J lost 3; bases outside the gene matches: 5. The CDR3 covers 15 residues. The germline V gene has CDR1 MNHEY and CDR2 SMNVEV (reference sequence). The CDR3 nucleotides are TGTGCCAGCAGTTTATTGGGGCGGGAGAAAGAGACCCAGTACTTC. Amino acid sequence: CASSLLGREKETQYF.

The chain has TRBV11-1 and TRBJ2-1; 9 bases map to TRBD1. CDR3 length equals 16 residues. V lost 5 bases, J lost 4 bases, and 9 bases stayed unmatched. Germline V gives CDR1 SGHAT, CDR2 FQDESV (reference sequence). CDR3 coding DNA: TGTGCCAGCAGCCAGGGACAGGGTATCCCTTACAATGAGCAGTTCTTC. Its protein is CASSQGQGIPYNEQFF.

The J gene is TRBJ2-7, the V gene TRBV11-2; maybe TRBD2 (5 bases). The germline V and J ends were trimmed by 1 base and 4 bases, with 11 bases remaining between them. Germline V gene sequence: CDR1 SGHAT, CDR2 FQNNGV. The CDR3 consists of 14 residues. CDR3 region: CASSLGPRGYEQYF. DNA of the CDR3: TGTGCCAGCAGCTTAGGCCCCCGAGGGTACGAGCAGTACTTC.

This chain uses TRBV7-9 with TRBJ2-3, with unresolved D. The ends were cut back, 7 bases at V and 10 bases at J, with 15 bases in the middle. Germline V CDR1 and CDR2: SEHNR, FQNEAQ (reference sequence). The CDR3 contains 12 residues. The CDR3 region is CASTAQRRPQYF. The DNA of the CDR3 is TGTGCCAGCACCGCCCAACGCCGGCCGCAGTATTTT.

This clone showed up just once. The chain carries TRBV6-6 and TRBJ2-4; 9 bases fit TRBD1. This CDR3 has 16 amino acids. Germline CDR1 reads MNHNY; CDR2 reads SVGAGI (reference sequence). The V segment lost 6 bases and the J segment 6 bases; nucleotides outside the gene matches: 12. The CDR3 DNA is TGTGCCAGCAGACGCCCGGGACAGGGAAGTAGAAACATTCAGTACTTC. Translated, it gives CASRRPGQGSRNIQYF.

In its sample, this clone was seen once. This sequence joins TRBV7-9 and TRBJ1-5, with D unresolved. The V end was cut by 3 bases, the J end by 3 bases, with 9 bases between. CDR3 length: 14 amino acids. Germline V gene lookup returns CDR1 SEHNR and CDR2 FQNEAQ (reference sequence). The CDR3 DNA reads TGTGCCAGCAGCTTTGGGCAGGACAATCAGCCCCAGCATTTT. Its translation is CASSFGQDNQPQHF.

The gene calls are TRBV2 and TRBJ2-1; D is ambiguous. CDR3 length equals 13 residues. Germline CDR1 and CDR2: SNHLY and FYNNEI. V was shortened by 7 bases and J by 9 bases, with 16 bases between the two germline ends. The CDR3 loop reads CASTGLVGSEQFF. DNA for the CDR3: TGTGCCAGCACCGGCCTTGTCGGCAGTGAGCAGTTCTTC.

This clone was observed at least ten times. V gene TRBV9 combines with J gene TRBJ2-1; no firm D call. Trimming removed 0 bases at V and 5 bases at J, with 12 bases between. The CDR3 consists of 15 residues. The germline V gene encodes CDR1 SGDLS and CDR2 YYNGEE. CDR3 protein: CASSVGPATNNEQFF. CDR3 DNA: TGTGCCAGCAGCGTAGGACCAGCGACCAACAATGAGCAGTTCTTC.

The chain couples TRBV15 to TRBJ2-7, with D possibly matching TRBD1 (6 bases). Germline CDR1 LNHNV, CDR2 YYDKDF (reference sequence). Trimming shortened V by 4 bases and J by 5 bases, and 12 bases separated the two germline ends. This CDR3 spans 13 amino acids. The CDR3 loop reads CATSTDRRNEQYF. CDR3 DNA sequence: TGTGCCACCAGCACGGACAGACGTAACGAGCAGTACTTC.

A word on this clone: Other nucleotide sequences from this sample produce the same CDR3. This chain connects TRBV7-2 to TRBJ1-3; D gene unclear. Trimming left V 5 bases short and J 4 bases short, with 9 bases between. There are 13 residues in the CDR3. CDR1 and CDR2 (germline): SGHTA, FQGNSA. The CDR3, as DNA: TGTGCCAGCAGCACGAACAGCGGAAACACCATATATTTT. Protein product: CASSTNSGNTIYF.

In this sample, this clone turned up once. The rearrangement uses TRBV7-2 and TRBJ1-2; 10 bases are a match to TRBD1. The V gene end was trimmed by 0 bases and the J gene end by 7 bases; junction bases not matched to a gene: 2. Germline V gene lookup returns CDR1 SGHTA and CDR2 FQGNSA. CDR3 length: 14 amino acids. In DNA, the CDR3 is TGTGCCAGCAGCTTAGCCGGGACAGGGGTTGGCTACACCTTC. It codes for CASSLAGTGVGYTF.

The rearrangement uses TRBV5-1 and TRBJ2-7; tentatively, D is TRBD1 (6 bases). The germline CDR1 and CDR2 sequences are SGHRS and YFSETQ. The CDR3 runs 16 residues. V was pared by 7 bases and J by 2 bases, with 22 bases between. The CDR3 protein is CASQSKTGPSAYEQYF. The CDR3 DNA sequence: TGCGCCAGCCAATCCAAGACAGGTCCCTCCGCCTACGAGCAGTACTTC.

The chain joins TRBV2 to TRBJ1-4; D might be TRBD1 (5 bases). Trimming shortened V by 2 bases and J by 5 bases, and 9 bases separated the two germline ends. Germline V lookup: CDR1 SNHLY, CDR2 FYNNEI. This CDR3 has 14 amino acids. This CDR3 reads CASSELGLNEKLFF. The CDR3 nucleotides are TGTGCCAGCAGTGAATTGGGGCTCAATGAAAAACTGTTTTTT.